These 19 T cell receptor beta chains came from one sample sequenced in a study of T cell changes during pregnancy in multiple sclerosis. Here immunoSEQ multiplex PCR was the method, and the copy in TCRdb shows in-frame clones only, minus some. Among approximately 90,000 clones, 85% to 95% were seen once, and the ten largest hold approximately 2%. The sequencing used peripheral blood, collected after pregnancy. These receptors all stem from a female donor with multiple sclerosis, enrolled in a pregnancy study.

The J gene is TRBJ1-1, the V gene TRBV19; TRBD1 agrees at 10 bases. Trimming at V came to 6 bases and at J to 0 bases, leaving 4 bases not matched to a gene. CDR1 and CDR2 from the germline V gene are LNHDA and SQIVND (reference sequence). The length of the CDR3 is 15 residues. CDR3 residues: CASRTGGSMNTEAFF. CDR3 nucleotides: TGTGCCAGTAGGACAGGGGGCAGTATGAACACTGAAGCTTTCTTT.

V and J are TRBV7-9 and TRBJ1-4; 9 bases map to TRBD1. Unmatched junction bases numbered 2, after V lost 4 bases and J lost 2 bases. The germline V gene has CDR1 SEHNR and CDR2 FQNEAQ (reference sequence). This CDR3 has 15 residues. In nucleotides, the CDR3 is TGTGCCAGCAGCTACGGGACAGGGACTAATGAAAAACTGTTTTTT. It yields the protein CASSYGTGTNEKLFF.

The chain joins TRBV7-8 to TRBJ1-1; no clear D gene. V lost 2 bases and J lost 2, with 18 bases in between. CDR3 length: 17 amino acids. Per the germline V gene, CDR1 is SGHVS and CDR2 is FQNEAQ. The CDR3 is CASSLPRGGGRNTEAFF. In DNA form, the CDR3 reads TGTGCCAGCAGCTTACCCCGAGGAGGTGGCCGAAACACTGAAGCTTTCTTT.

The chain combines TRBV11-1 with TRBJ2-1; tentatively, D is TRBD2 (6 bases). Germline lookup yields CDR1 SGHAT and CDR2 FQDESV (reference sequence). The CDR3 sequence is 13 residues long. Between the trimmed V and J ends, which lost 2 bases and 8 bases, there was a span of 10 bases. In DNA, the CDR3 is TGTGCCAGCAGCTTACGACTAGACTATGAGCAGTTCTTC. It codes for CASSLRLDYEQFF.

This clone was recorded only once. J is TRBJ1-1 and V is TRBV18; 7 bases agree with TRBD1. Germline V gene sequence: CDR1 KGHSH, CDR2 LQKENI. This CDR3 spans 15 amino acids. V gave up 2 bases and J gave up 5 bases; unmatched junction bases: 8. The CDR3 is CASSPSSTGMTEAFF. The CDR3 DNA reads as TGTGCCAGCTCACCATCGTCGACAGGGATGACTGAAGCTTTCTTT.

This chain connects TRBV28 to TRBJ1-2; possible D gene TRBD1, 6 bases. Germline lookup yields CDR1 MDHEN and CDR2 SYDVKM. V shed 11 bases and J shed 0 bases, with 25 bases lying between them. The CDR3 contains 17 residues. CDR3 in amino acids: CASGTGIPIGANYGYTF. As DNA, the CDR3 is TGTGCCTCAGGCACAGGGATCCCCATAGGCGCTAACTATGGCTACACCTTC.

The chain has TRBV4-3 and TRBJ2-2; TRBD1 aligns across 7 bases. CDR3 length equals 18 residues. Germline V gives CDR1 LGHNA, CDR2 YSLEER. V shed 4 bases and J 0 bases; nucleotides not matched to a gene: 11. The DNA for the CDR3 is TGCGCCAGCAGCCGTGGGACAGCTCAACTTGCGAACACCGGGGAGCTGTTTTTT. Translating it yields CASSRGTAQLANTGELFF.

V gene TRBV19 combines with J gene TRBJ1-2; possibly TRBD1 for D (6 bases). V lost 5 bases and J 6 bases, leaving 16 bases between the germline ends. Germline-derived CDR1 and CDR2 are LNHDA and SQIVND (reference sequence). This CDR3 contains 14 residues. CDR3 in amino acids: CASSWGRGMDGYTF. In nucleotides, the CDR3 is TGTGCCAGTAGTTGGGGCAGGGGTATGGATGGCTACACCTTC.

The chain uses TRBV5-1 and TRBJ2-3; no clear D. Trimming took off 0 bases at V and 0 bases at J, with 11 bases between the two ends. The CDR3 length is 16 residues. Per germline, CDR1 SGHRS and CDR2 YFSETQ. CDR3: CASSLALAESTDTQYF. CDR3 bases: TGCGCCAGCAGCTTGGCCTTGGCGGAAAGCACAGATACGCAGTATTTT.

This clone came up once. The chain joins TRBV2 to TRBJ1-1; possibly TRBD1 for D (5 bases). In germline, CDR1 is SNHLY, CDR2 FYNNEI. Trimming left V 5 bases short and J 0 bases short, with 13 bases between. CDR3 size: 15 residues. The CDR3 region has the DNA TGTGCCAGCAGTTTGGGGCCGTACATGAACACTGAAGCTTTCTTT. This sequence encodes CASSLGPYMNTEAFF.

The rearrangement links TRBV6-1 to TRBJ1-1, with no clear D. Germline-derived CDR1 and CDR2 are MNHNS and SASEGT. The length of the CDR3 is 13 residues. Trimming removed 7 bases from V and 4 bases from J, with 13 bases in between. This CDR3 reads CASTSPGSTEAFF. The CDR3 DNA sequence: TGTGCCAGCACCTCCCCCGGGAGCACTGAAGCTTTCTTT.

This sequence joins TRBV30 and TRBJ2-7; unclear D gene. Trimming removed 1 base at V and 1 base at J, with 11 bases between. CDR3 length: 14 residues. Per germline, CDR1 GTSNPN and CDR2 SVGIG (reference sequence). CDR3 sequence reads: CAWSAITVSYEQYF. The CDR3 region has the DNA TGTGCCTGGAGTGCCATAACAGTATCCTACGAGCAGTACTTC.

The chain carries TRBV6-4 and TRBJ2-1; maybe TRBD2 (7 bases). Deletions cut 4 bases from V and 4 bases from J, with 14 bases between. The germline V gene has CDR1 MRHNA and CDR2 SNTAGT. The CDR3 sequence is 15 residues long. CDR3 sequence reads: CASSVEGGPYNEQFF. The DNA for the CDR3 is TGTGCCAGCAGTGTAGAGGGGGGGCCTTACAATGAGCAGTTCTTC.

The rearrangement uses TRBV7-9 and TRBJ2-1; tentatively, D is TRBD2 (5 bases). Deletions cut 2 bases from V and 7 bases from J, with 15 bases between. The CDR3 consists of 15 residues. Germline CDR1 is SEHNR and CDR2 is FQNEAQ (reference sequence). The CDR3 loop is CASSLSGSPSNEQFF. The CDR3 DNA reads TGTGCCAGCAGCTTAAGTGGGAGCCCCTCGAATGAGCAGTTCTTC.

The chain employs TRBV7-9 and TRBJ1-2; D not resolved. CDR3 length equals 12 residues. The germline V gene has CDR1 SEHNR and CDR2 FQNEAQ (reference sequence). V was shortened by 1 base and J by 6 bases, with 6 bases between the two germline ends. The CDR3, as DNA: TGTGCCAGCAGCTTAGACGGGAATGGCTACACCTTC. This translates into CASSLDGNGYTF.

CDR3 sequence reads: CAISAREEDQPQHF. The CDR3 DNA reads as TGTGCCATCAGTGCCCGGGAGGAGGATCAGCCCCAGCATTTT. V usage is TRBV10-3 and J usage is TRBJ1-5; D gene uncertain. Germline V gene data show CDR1 as ENHRY and CDR2 as SYGVKD. The CDR3 sequence is 14 residues long. With 4 bases removed from V and 5 bases from J, the gap between germline ends came to 12 bases.

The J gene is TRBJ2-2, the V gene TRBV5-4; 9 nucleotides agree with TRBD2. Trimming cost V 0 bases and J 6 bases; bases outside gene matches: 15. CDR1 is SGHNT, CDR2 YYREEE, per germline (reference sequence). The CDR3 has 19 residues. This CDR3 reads CASSLGGYAGGPIAGELFF. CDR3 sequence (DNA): TGTGCCAGCAGCTTGGGGGGGTACGCGGGAGGGCCGATAGCCGGGGAGCTGTTTTTT.

CDR3 nucleotides: TGTGCCAGCAGCTGGGACCTAGCGGAGAGCTCCTACGAGCAGTACTTC. Residues: CASSWDLAESSYEQYF. The rearrangement uses TRBV5-6 and TRBJ2-7; TRBD2 matches 7 bases. The germline V gene encodes CDR1 SGHDT and CDR2 YYEEEE. This CDR3 region has 16 residues. After removal of 3 bases from V and 0 bases from J, the junction contained 9 bases not matched to a gene.

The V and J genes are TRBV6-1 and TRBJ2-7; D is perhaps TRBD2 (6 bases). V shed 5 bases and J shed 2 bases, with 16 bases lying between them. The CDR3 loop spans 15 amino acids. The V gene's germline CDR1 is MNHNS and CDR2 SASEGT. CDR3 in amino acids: CASSSLTGDTYEQYF. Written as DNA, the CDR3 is TGTGCCAGCAGTAGCTTGACGGGGGATACCTACGAGCAGTACTTC.